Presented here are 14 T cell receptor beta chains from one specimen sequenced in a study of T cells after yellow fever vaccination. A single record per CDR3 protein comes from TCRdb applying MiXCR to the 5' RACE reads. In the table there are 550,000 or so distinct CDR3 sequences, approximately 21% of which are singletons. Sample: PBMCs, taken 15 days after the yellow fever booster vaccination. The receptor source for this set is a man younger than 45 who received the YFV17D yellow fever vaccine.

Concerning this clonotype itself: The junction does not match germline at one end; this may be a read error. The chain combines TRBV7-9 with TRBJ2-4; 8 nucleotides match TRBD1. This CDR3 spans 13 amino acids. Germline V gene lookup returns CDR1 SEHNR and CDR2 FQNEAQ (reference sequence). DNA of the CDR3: TGTGCCAGCAGCGCGACAGGGGTAGGCTCCCAGCACTTC. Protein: CASSATGVGSQHF.

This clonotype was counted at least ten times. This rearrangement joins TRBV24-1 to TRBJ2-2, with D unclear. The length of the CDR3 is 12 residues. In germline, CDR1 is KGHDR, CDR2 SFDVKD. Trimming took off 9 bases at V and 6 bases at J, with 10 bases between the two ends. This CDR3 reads CATSSGPGELFF. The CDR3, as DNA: TGTGCCACCTCCTCTGGTCCCGGGGAGCTGTTTTTT.

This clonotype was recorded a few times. The CDR3, as DNA: TGTGCCAGCAGTGAAACGGGCGGATCTGGAAACACCATATATTTT. Translated, it gives CASSETGGSGNTIYF. This chain connects TRBV25-1 to TRBJ1-3; no clear D. The CDR3 has 15 amino acids. Germline CDR1 reads MGHDK; CDR2 reads SYGVNS. Trimming shortened V by 2 bases and J by 1 base, and 9 bases separated the two germline ends.

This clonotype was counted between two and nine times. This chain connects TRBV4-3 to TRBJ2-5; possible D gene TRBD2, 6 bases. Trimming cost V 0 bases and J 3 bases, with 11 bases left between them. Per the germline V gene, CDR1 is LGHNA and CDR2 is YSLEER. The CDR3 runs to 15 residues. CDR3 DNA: TGCGCCAGCAGCCAAGAGACGGGCGGGAAAGAGACCCAGTACTTC. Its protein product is CASSQETGGKETQYF.

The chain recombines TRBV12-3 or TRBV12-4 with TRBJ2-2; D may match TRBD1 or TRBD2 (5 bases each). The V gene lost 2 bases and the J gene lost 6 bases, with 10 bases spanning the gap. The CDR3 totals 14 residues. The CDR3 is CASSLSQGAGELFF. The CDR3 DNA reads TGTGCCAGCAGTTTAAGTCAGGGAGCCGGGGAGCTGTTTTTT.

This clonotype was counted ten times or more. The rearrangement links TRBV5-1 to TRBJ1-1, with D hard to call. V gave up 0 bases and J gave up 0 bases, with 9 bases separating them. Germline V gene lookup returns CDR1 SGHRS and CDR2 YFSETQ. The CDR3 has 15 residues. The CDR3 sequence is CASSLGRLMNTEAFF. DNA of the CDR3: TGCGCCAGCAGCTTGGGTCGGTTGATGAACACTGAAGCTTTCTTT.

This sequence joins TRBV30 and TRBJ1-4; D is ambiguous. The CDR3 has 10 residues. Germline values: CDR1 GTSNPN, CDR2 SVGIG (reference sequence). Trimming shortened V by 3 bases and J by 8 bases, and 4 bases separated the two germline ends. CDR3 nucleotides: TGTGCCTGGAGGGCAGAAAAACTGTTTTTT. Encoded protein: CAWRAEKLFF.

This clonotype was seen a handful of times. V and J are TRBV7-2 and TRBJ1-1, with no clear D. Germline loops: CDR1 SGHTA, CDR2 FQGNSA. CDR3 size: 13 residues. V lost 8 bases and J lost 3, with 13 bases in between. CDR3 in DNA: TGTGCCAGCCGTCACTCGAGGGACACTGAAGCTTTCTTT. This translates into CASRHSRDTEAFF.

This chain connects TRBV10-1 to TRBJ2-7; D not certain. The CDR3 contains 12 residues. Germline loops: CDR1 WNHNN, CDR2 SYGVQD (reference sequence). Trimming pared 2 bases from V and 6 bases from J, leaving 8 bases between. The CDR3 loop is CASSEGESEQYF. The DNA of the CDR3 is TGCGCCAGCAGTGAGGGGGAATCCGAGCAGTACTTC.

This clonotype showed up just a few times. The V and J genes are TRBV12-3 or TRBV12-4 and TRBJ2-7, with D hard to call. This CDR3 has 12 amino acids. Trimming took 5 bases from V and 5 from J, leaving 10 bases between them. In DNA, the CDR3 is TGTGCCAGCAGTCCTTTATGGGACGAGCAGTACTTC. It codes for CASSPLWDEQYF.

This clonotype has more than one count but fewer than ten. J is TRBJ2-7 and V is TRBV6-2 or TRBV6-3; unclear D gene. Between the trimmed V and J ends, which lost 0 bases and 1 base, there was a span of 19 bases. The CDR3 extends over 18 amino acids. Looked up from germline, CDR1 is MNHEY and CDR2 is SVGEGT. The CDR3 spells CASSYSTTARFRSYEQYF. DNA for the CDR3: TGTGCCAGCAGTTACTCGACGACGGCTAGATTTAGATCCTACGAGCAGTACTTC.

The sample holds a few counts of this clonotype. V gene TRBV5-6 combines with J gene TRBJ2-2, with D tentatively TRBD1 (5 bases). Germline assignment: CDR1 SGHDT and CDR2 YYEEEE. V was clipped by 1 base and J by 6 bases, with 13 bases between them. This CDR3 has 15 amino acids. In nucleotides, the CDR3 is TGTGCCAGCAGCTTGCTGGGTCAGGGCGCCGGGGAGCTGTTTTTT. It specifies CASSLLGQGAGELFF.

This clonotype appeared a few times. The CDR3 region is CASSPNPGALNVADTQYF. CDR3 in DNA: TGTGCCAGCTCACCCAATCCCGGGGCACTAAATGTTGCAGATACGCAGTATTTT. The chain uses TRBV18 and TRBJ2-3; tentatively, D is TRBD1 or TRBD2 (5 bases each). The CDR3 extends over 18 amino acids. In germline, CDR1 is KGHSH, CDR2 LQKENI. V lost 3 bases and J lost 4, with 23 bases in between.

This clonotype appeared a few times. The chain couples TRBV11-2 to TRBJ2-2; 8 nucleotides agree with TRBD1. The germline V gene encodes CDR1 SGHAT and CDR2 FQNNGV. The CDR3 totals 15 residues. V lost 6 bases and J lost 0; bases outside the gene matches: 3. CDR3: CASSLQGANTGELFF. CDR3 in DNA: TGTGCCAGCAGTCTACAGGGGGCGAACACCGGGGAGCTGTTTTTT.